This TCR beta chain was recorded in a study of blood T cell repertoires in COVID-19. Study context: Spain, Italy and the United States supplied samples that represented acute and convalescent COVID-19.

The CDR3 is made up of 14 amino acids. Germline V gives CDR1 SNHLY, CDR2 FYNNEI. The V and J ends lost 8 bases and 0 bases respectively, with 12 bases between them. Authors' methods: Amplifying reference gene primers gave estimates of nucleated cell counts. Libraries were prepared by immunoSEQ multiplex PCR; TCRdb keeps only in-frame clonotypes and omits some of them. V, J and clone size are taken as reported in that table, and D and trimming were inferred from the DNA itself. Of roughly 150,000 clones in the sample, 75% to 90% were seen once. The chain uses TRBV2 and TRBJ2-3; D unresolved. Sequencing used peripheral blood. The TCR was taken from a human donor in a cohort sampled during active COVID-19. CDR3 sequence reads: CASHAFGSTDTQYF. The CDR3 region has the DNA TGTGCCAGCCACGCTTTCGGTAGCACAGATACGCAGTATTTT.